This T cell receptor beta chain was captured in a study of blood T cell repertoires in COVID-19. Sequenced by immunoSEQ multiplex PCR; TCRdb stores in-frame clones only, minus some. The sample lists tens of thousands of clones; approximately 91% were seen once. CDR1 and CDR2 from the germline V gene are GTSNPN and SVGIG (reference sequence). The CDR3 has 16 residues. Trimming at V came to 2 bases and at J to 1 base, leaving 7 bases not matched to a gene. Material for sequencing was peripheral blood. The chain couples TRBV30 to TRBJ1-1, with TRBD1 identical over 10 bases. This receptor was taken from a man aged 50 to 59 with active COVID-19. The chain's CDR3 is CAWSWNRDRGNTEAFF. The CDR3, as DNA: TGTGCCTGGAGTTGGAACCGGGACAGGGGGAACACTGAAGCTTTCTTT.